This T cell receptor beta chain was retrieved from a study of blood T cell repertoires in COVID-19. Across the study: From T cells, B-cell-depleted T cells, or PBMCs came the material, which was cDNA or gDNA.

Clinical histories supplied by participants themselves formed the basis of cohort assignment. Profiled with immunoSEQ multiplex PCR; TCRdb holds only in-frame clones, not every one. This sample has about 210,000 clones, with about nine tenths found just once. The V and J ends lost 0 bases and 4 bases respectively, with 4 bases between them. CDR1 and CDR2 (germline): SGHKS, YYEKEE (reference sequence). There are 13 residues in the CDR3. Sequencing input: PBMCs or T cells enriched from blood (not recorded which). The chain has TRBV5-5 and TRBJ1-4; no reliable D call. The sequence was collected from a woman aged 40 to 49 with acute COVID-19. Here the CDR3 DNA reads TGTGCCAGCAGCTTGGGTATTAATGAAAAACTGTTTTTT. Translated: CASSLGINEKLFF.